This T cell receptor beta chain derives from a study of CD8 T cells in ankylosing spondylitis (TCRdb year 2017). A note on the overall study: T cell receptor beta repertoires were profiled in healthy donors and ankylosing spondylitis patients so that disease-linked TCR variants could be found. In total, the full study cohort was made up of roughly 110 healthy donors and 20 to 25 ankylosing spondylitis patients. Peripheral blood was sampled, and synovial fluid was also collected from ankylosing spondylitis patients.

The paper's findings and limits, for the study overall: In peripheral blood, the disease-linked clones were found at relatively low frequencies and had a CD8+ phenotype. Blood from ankylosing spondylitis patients appeared to be characterized by a TCR beta motif made up of several highly homologous amino acid variants. Some of the motif variants had been reported before in the synovial fluid and blood of reactive arthritis patients, a finding that suggests common disease-initiation mechanisms. The disease-linked clones were reported to be significantly enriched in matched synovial fluid samples from ankylosing spondylitis patients.

Reading from cysteine to phenylalanine, the CDR3 counts 13 amino acids. Left in the record is the CDR3 DNA by itself, 39 bases read in frame from the first base. V and J lose 2 bases and 3 bases, and a span of 5 bases separates them. Instrument used: Illumina HiSeq 2500. TCR beta libraries were prepared by quantitative 5'-RACE with molecular barcodes. The source study handled its data this way. A new computational method based on a probabilistic model of VDJ rearrangement was used to identify disease-linked TCR variants. TCRdb took the public reads, trimmed them with fastp at Q25, ran MiXCR for clone calling and kept in-frame beta chains. Each CDR3 protein gets just one entry, which takes the most common genes and DNA from the rows behind it. These V and J calls are TCRdb output, not the study's own analysis. In this sample the table shows about 300,000 distinct CDR3 sequences, around 20% of which occur a single time. Of the sample, roughly 3.6% falls within the top ten clones.

This clonotype was recorded many times. Its antigen remains undetermined. Per-nucleotide qualities are absent, and no much larger clonotype sits a single base away. The receptor comes from a female donor with ankylosing spondylitis or in good health (not recorded which). The chain uses TRBV12-3 or TRBV12-4 and TRBJ1-5; the D gene is unclear. The sample comprised blood, either unsorted or a sorted T cell fraction (not recorded which). At the DNA level, the sequence is TGTGCCAGCAGTTTAATTCTCAATCAGCCCCAGCATTTT. This sequence encodes CASSLILNQPQHF.